This TCR beta chain was found in a study of control samples from healthy donors and cancer patients. This table comes from immunoSEQ multiplex PCR, and its TCRdb copy is limited to in-frame clones, with some not included. The table has around 82,000 clones, around 87% seen once. V lost 1 base and J 11 bases, leaving 14 bases between the germline ends. CDR3 size: 13 residues. The sequenced sample was blood. The rearrangement joins TRBV12-3 or TRBV12-4 to TRBJ1-1; D is possibly TRBD1 (6 bases). This TCR derives from a man aged 45 to 65 in good health. The CDR3 protein is CASSLVLQGSAFF. Here the CDR3 DNA reads TGTGCCAGCAGTTTAGTCCTACAGGGAAGCGCTTTCTTT.